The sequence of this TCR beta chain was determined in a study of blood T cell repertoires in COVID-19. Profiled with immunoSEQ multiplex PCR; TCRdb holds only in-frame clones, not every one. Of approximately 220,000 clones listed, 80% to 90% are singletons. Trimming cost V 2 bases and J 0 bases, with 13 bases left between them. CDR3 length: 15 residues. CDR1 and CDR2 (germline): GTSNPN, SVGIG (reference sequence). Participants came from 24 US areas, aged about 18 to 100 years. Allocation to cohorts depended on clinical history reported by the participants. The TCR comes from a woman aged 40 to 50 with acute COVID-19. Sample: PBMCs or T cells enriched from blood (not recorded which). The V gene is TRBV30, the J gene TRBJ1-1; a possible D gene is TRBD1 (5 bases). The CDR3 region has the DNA TGTGCCTGGAGTACTTCCAGGGTCATGAACACTGAAGCTTTCTTT. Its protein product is CAWSTSRVMNTEAFF.